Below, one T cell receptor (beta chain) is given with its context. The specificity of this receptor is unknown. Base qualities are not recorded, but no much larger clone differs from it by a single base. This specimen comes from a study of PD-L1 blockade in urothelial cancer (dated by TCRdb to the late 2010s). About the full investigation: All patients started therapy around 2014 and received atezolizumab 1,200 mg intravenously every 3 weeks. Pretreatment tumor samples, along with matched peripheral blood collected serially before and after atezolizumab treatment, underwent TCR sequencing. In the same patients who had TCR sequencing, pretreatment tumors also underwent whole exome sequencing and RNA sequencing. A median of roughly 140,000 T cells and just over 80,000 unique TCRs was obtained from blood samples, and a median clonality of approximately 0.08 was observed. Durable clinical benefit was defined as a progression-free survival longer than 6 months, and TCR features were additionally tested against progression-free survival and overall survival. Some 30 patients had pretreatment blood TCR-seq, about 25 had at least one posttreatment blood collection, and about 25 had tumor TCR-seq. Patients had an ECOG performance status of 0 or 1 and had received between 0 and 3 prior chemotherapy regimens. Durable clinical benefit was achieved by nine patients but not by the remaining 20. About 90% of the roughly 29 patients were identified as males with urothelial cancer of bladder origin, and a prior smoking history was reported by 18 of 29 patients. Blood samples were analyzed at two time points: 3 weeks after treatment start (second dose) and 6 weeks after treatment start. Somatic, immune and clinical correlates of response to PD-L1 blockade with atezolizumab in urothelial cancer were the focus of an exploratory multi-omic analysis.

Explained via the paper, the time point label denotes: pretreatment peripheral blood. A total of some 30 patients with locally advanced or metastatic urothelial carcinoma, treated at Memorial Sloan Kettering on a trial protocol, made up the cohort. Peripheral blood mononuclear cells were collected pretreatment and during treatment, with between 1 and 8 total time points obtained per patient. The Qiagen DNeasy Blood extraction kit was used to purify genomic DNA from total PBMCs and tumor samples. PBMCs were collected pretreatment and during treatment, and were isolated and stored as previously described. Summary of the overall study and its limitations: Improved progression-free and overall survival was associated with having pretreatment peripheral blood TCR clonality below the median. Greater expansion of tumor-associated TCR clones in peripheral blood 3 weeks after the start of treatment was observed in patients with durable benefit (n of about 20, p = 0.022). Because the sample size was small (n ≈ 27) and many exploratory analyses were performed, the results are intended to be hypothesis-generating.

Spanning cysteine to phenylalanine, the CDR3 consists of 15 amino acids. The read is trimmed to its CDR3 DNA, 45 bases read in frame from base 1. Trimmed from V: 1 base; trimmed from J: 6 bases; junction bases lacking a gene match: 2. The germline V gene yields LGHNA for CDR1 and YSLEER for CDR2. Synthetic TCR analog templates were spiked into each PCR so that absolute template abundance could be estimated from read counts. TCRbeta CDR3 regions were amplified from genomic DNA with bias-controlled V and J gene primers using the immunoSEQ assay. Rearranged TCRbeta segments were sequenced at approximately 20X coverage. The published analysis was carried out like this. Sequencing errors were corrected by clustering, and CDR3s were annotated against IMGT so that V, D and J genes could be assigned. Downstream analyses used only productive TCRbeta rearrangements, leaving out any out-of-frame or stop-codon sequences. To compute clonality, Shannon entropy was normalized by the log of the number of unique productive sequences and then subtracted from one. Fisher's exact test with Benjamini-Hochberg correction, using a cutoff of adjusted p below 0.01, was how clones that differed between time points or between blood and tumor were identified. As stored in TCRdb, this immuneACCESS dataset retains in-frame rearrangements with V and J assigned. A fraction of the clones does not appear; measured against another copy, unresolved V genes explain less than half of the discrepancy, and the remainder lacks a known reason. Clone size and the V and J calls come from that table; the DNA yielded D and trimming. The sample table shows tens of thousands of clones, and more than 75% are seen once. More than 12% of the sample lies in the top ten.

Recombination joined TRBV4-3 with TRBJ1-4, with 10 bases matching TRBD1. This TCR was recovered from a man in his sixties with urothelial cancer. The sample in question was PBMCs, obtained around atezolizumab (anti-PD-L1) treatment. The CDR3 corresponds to CASSQGGTGDEKLFF. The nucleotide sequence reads TGCGCCAGCAGCCAAGGGGGGACAGGGGATGAAAAACTGTTTTTT.